A selection of T cell receptor beta chains follows, all from one sample in a study of CD8 T cells in ankylosing spondylitis. TCRdb itself ran the 5' RACE reads through MiXCR, one entry per CDR3 protein. The sample shows more than 300,000 distinct CDR3 sequences, roughly 10% of them seen only once. The specimen sequenced was blood, either unsorted or a sorted T cell fraction (not recorded which). These receptors came from a female donor with ankylosing spondylitis or in good health (not recorded which). Both conserved end residues are part of each CDR3. The D gene is left open where the match is weak. Expanded clones get a size class; other rows say once, few or many, or leave the size out.

v_gene	j_gene	d_gene	abundance	CDR3nt	CDR3aa
TRBV28	TRBJ1-1	-	many	TGTGCCAGCAGTGCCGATACAGGGCGGGACACTGAAGCTTTCTTT	CASSADTGRDTEAFF
TRBV12-3/TRBV12-4	TRBJ1-5	-	many	TGTGCCAGCAGCCCCGGAGGCGGGGGCAATCAGCCCCAGCATTTT	CASSPGGGGNQPQHF
TRBV10-3	TRBJ2-5	-	many	TGTGCCATCAGACAGAAAGAGACCCAGTACTTC	CAIRQKETQYF
TRBV3-1	TRBJ2-1	-	many	TGTGCCAGCAGCCAAATCCAAGGGCATCTATCCCCCAATGAGCAGTTCTTC	CASSQIQGHLSPNEQFF
TRBV29-1	TRBJ2-5	TRBD1	many	TGCAGCTCCCTAGGGGACAGCCAAGAGACCCAGTACTTC	CSSLGDSQETQYF
TRBV9	TRBJ2-7	TRBD2	many	TGTGCCAGCAGCCCATCTAGCGGGGGGCTCCGCTCCTACGAGCAGTACTTC	CASSPSSGGLRSYEQYF
TRBV11-2	TRBJ1-6	-	few	TGTGCCAGCAGCCCGCAGAGCTCCTATAATTCACCCCTCCACTTT	CASSPQSSYNSPLHF
TRBV5-5	TRBJ2-5	TRBD1	few	TGTGCCAGCAGCTTTTCGACCGGACAGGGGCGACAAGAGACCCAGTACTTC	CASSFSTGQGRQETQYF
TRBV7-2	TRBJ2-7	-	many	TGTGCCAGCAGCTCCCAGACAGGAGCATACGAGCAGTACTTC	CASSSQTGAYEQYF
TRBV9	TRBJ1-2	-	few	TGTGCCAGCAGCGCCGCAGTGGGTGGGATCTATGGCTACACCTTC	CASSAAVGGIYGYTF
TRBV25-1	TRBJ1-1	-	many	TGTGCCAGCAGTGAATTTCCGAACACTGAAGCTTTCTTT	CASSEFPNTEAFF
TRBV6-5	TRBJ1-5	TRBD1	many	TGTGCCAGCAGTTCGGACAGGAATCAGCCCCAGCATTTT	CASSSDRNQPQHF
TRBV7-2	TRBJ2-1	TRBD2	few	TGTGCCAGCAGCCGGGGGGGGCTCCAAGGTTACAATGAGCAGTTCTTC	CASSRGGLQGYNEQFF
TRBV29-1	TRBJ2-2	-	many	TGCAGCGTTGTCCCTAACACCGGGGAGCTGTTTTTT	CSVVPNTGELFF
TRBV24-1	TRBJ2-1	TRBD1	-	TGTGCCACCGGGGGACAGGGCTCCTACAATGAGCAGTTCTTC	CATGGQGSYNEQFF
TRBV5-1	TRBJ1-2	-	many	TGCGCCAGCAGCTTCTCGGACAGAAACTATGGCTACACCTTC	CASSFSDRNYGYTF
TRBV5-1	TRBJ2-1	-	-	TGCGCCAGCAGCTGGGTGGGCAGGCCAAGGGATGAGCAGTTCTTC	CASSWVGRPRDEQFF
TRBV9	TRBJ2-1	TRBD2	few	TGTGCCAGCAGCGCTCTAGCGGGAGGGATCAATGAGCAGTTCTTC	CASSALAGGINEQFF
TRBV20-1	TRBJ2-5	TRBD2	-	TGCAGTGCTAGAGAGTTAACGCGGTGGGCTAGCGGAGTTGAAGAGACCCAGTACTTC	CSARELTRWASGVEETQYF
TRBV7-8	TRBJ2-1	TRBD2	many	TGTGCCAGCAGCTTTACGCGACTCGGGACTAGCAATGAGCAGTTCTTC	CASSFTRLGTSNEQFF
TRBV12-3/TRBV12-4	TRBJ1-1	-	many	TGTGCCAGCAATTTTTGGGGGGGCCCGAACACTGAAGCTTTCTTT	CASNFWGGPNTEAFF
TRBV10-3	TRBJ2-5	-	few	TGTGCCATCAGTGAGTTTGGGGAGACCCAGTACTTC	CAISEFGETQYF
TRBV7-2	TRBJ2-7	-	few	TGTGCCAGCACGCAGGGGGGGAGTCTGGTTTACGAGCAGTACTTC	CASTQGGSLVYEQYF
TRBV15	TRBJ1-6	-	many	TGTGCCACCGGGGTAGATAATTCACCCCTCCACTTT	CATGVDNSPLHF
TRBV5-1	TRBJ1-1	-	many	TGCGCCAGCAGACCGGGACACAAGAACACTGAAGCTTTCTTT	CASRPGHKNTEAFF
TRBV5-1	TRBJ1-4	-	few	TGCGCCAGCAGCCCCCAATATAGGGAGAATGAAAAACTGTTTTTT	CASSPQYRENEKLFF
TRBV5-1	TRBJ2-1	TRBD2	many	TGCGCCAGCAGCTTGGCCGTCGCTAGCGGGAGTAAATACAATGAGCAGTTCTTC	CASSLAVASGSKYNEQFF
TRBV11-2	TRBJ2-7	TRBD2	-	TGTGCCAGCAGCTTAGGTCCAGCGGGAGGCCTCTACGAGCAGTACTTC	CASSLGPAGGLYEQYF
TRBV4-3	TRBJ1-1	-	many	TGCGCCAGCAGCCAAGGAGACACTGAAGCTTTCTTT	CASSQGDTEAFF
TRBV18	TRBJ2-7	-	few	TGTGCCAGCTCACCACGGGGACAACGGTGGAGGGAGCAGTACTTC	CASSPRGQRWREQYF
TRBV5-1	TRBJ1-1	-	many	TGCGCCAGCAGCCTGAGAGATTCTCTGAACACTGAAGCTTTCTTT	CASSLRDSLNTEAFF
TRBV10-3	TRBJ2-5	TRBD1	many	TGTGCCATCAGCCCCAGGGGGACGTACCAAGAGACCCAGTACTTC	CAISPRGTYQETQYF
TRBV20-1	TRBJ2-1	-	many	TGCAGTGCCTCCCAAGGATCTAAAGGCAATGAGCAGTTCTTC	CSASQGSKGNEQFF
TRBV5-1	TRBJ2-5	TRBD1	many	TGCGCCAGCAGCTTTGACGGGACAGGGGAGGAGACCCAGTACTTC	CASSFDGTGEETQYF
TRBV7-2	TRBJ2-5	TRBD1	-	TGTGCCAGCAGCGTAGGGACAGCCCCACAAGAGACCCAGTACTTC	CASSVGTAPQETQYF
TRBV20-1	TRBJ2-7	TRBD1	few	TGCAGTGCTCTGGACGGGGGTTCCAGACAGGGGGTCGCCTACGAGCAGTACTTC	CSALDGGSRQGVAYEQYF
TRBV10-3	TRBJ1-1	TRBD1	many	TGTGCCATCAGCCGTGGGACAGGGGAATCTGAAGCTTTCTTT	CAISRGTGESEAFF
TRBV21-1	TRBJ1-5	-	many	TGTGCCAGCAGCACTGAGGGTGTGGGCAATCAGCCCCAGCATTTT	CASSTEGVGNQPQHF
TRBV27	TRBJ2-7	TRBD2	many	TGTGCCAGCAGCTCCCTCACTAGCGGGGGCGCCTACGAGCAGTACTTC	CASSSLTSGGAYEQYF
TRBV4-2	TRBJ2-5	-	many	TGTGCCAGCAGCCCTAACCCTATAGCGATCTCGGGGGAGACCCAGTACTTC	CASSPNPIAISGETQYF